This entry lists 13 T cell receptor beta chains sequenced from one sample in a study of brain T cells in children with intractable seizures. Generated by immunoSEQ multiplex PCR, the TCRdb table keeps only in-frame clones and is missing some. The table shows about 320,000 clones, with over 90% occurring only once. Described time point: blood from clinic visit 5 months post-surgery; TSC patient then seizure free. The sequences come from peripheral blood, collected 4 to 6 months after surgery. These TCRs come from a boy less than two years old with tuberous sclerosis and intractable seizures.

V gene TRBV9 combines with J gene TRBJ2-7; TRBD2 aligns across 11 bases. The germline V gene encodes CDR1 SGDLS and CDR2 YYNGEE. The CDR3 totals 15 residues. V lost 1 base and J lost 2; bases outside the gene matches: 2. The CDR3 nucleotides read TGTGCCAGCAGCGTAAATAGCGGGAGGGCCTACGAGCAGTACTTC. This translates into CASSVNSGRAYEQYF.

The chain combines TRBV7-6 with TRBJ1-1; D not resolved. Germline V CDR1 and CDR2: SGHVS, FNYEAQ. The CDR3 has 15 amino acids. V was shortened by 1 base and J by 6 bases, with 15 bases between the two germline ends. This CDR3 is CASSLVPGGRPEAFF. Written as DNA, the CDR3 is TGTGCCAGCAGCTTAGTTCCGGGAGGAAGACCTGAAGCTTTCTTT. The full variable domain, in which reference TRBV7-6 and TRBJ1-1 provide the parts outside the CDR3, is GAGVSQSPRYKVTKRGQDVALRCDPISGHVSLYWYRQALGQGPEFLTYFNYEAQQDKSGLPNDRFSAERPEGSISTLTIQRTEQRDSAMYRCASSLVPGGRPEAFFGQGTRLTVV.

The chain links TRBV19 to TRBJ1-5; 7 bases align to TRBD1. Germline trimming cut 1 base from V and 1 base from J; bases unmatched to any gene: 7. This CDR3 is 17 amino acids long. The V gene's germline CDR1 is LNHDA and CDR2 SQIVND (reference sequence). The CDR3 region is CASSIGPTGLSNQPQHF. CDR3 nucleotides: TGTGCCAGTAGTATAGGACCGACAGGGCTGAGCAATCAGCCCCAGCATTTT.

The J gene is TRBJ2-1, the V gene TRBV15; TRBD2 matches 9 bases. The germline V gene encodes CDR1 LNHNV and CDR2 YYDKDF (reference sequence). The CDR3 totals 16 residues. With V trimmed by 3 bases and J by 8 bases, 11 bases remained unmatched. The CDR3 here is CATSSRRGGSSDEQFF. In DNA, the CDR3 is TGTGCCACCAGCAGTCGGCGGGGGGGCAGTTCCGATGAGCAGTTCTTC.

The rearrangement links TRBV11-2 to TRBJ2-7; possibly TRBD1 for D (5 bases). CDR1 is SGHAT and CDR2 is FQNNGV in the germline V gene. The CDR3 contains 15 residues. V shed 5 bases and J shed 2 bases, with 16 bases lying between them. The CDR3 coding sequence is TGTGCCAGCAGCCGGATGACAGCCGCGCCCTACGAGCAGTACTTC. It specifies CASSRMTAAPYEQYF.

This chain connects TRBV5-6 to TRBJ2-7; perhaps TRBD2 as D (8 bases). CDR3 length equals 15 residues. Germline assignment: CDR1 SGHDT and CDR2 YYEEEE. Between the trimmed V and J ends, which lost 0 bases and 4 bases, there was a span of 14 bases. In DNA form, the CDR3 reads TGTGCCAGCAGCTTGGCCGGGAGGGACAGATACGAGCAGTACTTC. Translated, it gives CASSLAGRDRYEQYF.

Details on this clone: Other DNA sequences in the sample encode the same CDR3. The chain couples TRBV5-1 to TRBJ1-2; D unresolved. Trimming took 0 bases from V and 2 from J, leaving 8 bases between them. Germline assignment: CDR1 SGHRS and CDR2 YFSETQ. The CDR3 extends over 14 amino acids. CDR3 in DNA: TGCGCCAGCAGCTTGGCAGGACGGAACTATGGCTACACCTTC. Its protein is CASSLAGRNYGYTF.

V usage is TRBV20-1 and J usage is TRBJ1-3, with D unresolved. V lost 5 bases, J lost 2 bases, and 4 bases lay in between. This CDR3 spans 11 amino acids. Germline V gives CDR1 DFQATT, CDR2 SNEGSKA (reference sequence). The CDR3 loop is CSASTGNTIYF. CDR3 sequence (DNA): TGCAGTGCTTCGACTGGAAACACCATATATTTT.

The J gene is TRBJ2-7, the V gene TRBV19, with TRBD1 as a possible D gene (6 bases). The germline V gene encodes CDR1 LNHDA and CDR2 SQIVND (reference sequence). Trimming removed 3 bases at V and 2 bases at J, with 17 bases between. This CDR3 has 16 amino acids. CDR3 nucleotides: TGTGCCAGTAGTATCCCAGGGGTCGATGGGCCCTACGAGCAGTACTTC. It yields the protein CASSIPGVDGPYEQYF.

The chain recombines TRBV19 with TRBJ2-7; possibly TRBD1 for D (6 bases). In germline, CDR1 is LNHDA, CDR2 SQIVND (reference sequence). The CDR3 runs 14 residues. Trimming stripped 4 bases from V and 3 bases from J, with 13 bases between. CDR3 sequence: CASSTAQGSYEQYF. As DNA, the CDR3 is TGTGCCAGTAGTACCGCTCAGGGGAGCTACGAGCAGTACTTC.

This rearrangement joins TRBV7-9 to TRBJ1-1; a weak D match, TRBD1 (5 bases). CDR1 and CDR2 (germline): SEHNR, FQNEAQ (reference sequence). The V end lost 6 bases, the J end lost 0 bases, and 8 bases lay between the germline ends. CDR3 length equals 13 residues. The CDR3 region is CASSRGVNTEAFF. CDR3 coding DNA: TGTGCCAGCAGTCGAGGGGTGAACACTGAAGCTTTCTTT.

The rearrangement uses TRBV12-3 or TRBV12-4 and TRBJ1-2; D call uncertain. The CDR3 is 13 residues long. Between the trimmed V and J ends, which lost 4 bases and 6 bases, there was a span of 12 bases. CDR3 sequence: CASSYTGGHGYTF. CDR3 coding DNA: TGTGCCAGCAGTTACACGGGTGGACATGGCTACACCTTC.

This clone occurred a few times. The chain uses TRBV29-1 and TRBJ1-2; a possible D gene is TRBD1 (6 bases). With 3 bases removed from V and 5 bases from J, the gap between germline ends came to 13 bases. CDR1 is SQVTM and CDR2 is ANQGSEA in the germline V gene. This CDR3 is 13 amino acids long. The CDR3 DNA reads TGCAGCGTTGATAGCGGGGGCTGGTATGGCTACACCTTC. Residues: CSVDSGGWYGYTF. Based on the CDR3 plus reference TRBV29-1 and TRBJ1-2, the full variable domain is SAVISQKPSRDICQRGTSLTIQCQVDSQVTMMFWYRQQPGQSLTLIATANQGSEATYESGFVIDKFPISRPNLTFSTLTVSNMSPEDSSIYLCSVDSGGWYGYTFGSGTRLTVV.